These 30 T cell receptor beta chains share one sample of origin, sequenced in a study of blood T cell repertoires in COVID-19. Profiling relied on immunoSEQ multiplex PCR, and the TCRdb table lists in-frame clones only, not all of them. The sample consists of some 180,000 clones, 82% of them appearing once. Material for sequencing was peripheral blood. These receptors originate from an older woman with COVID-19, enrolled during active disease.

V and J are TRBV19 and TRBJ2-1; 7 nucleotides agree with TRBD1. The germline gives CDR1 LNHDA, CDR2 SQIVND (reference sequence). V lost 2 bases and J lost 2; bases outside the gene matches: 3. The CDR3 contains 15 residues. The CDR3 nucleotides are TGTGCCAGTAGTATATCGCAGGGGGCCTACAATGAGCAGTTCTTC. Its protein product is CASSISQGAYNEQFF.

The chain has TRBV15 and TRBJ2-7; the D gene is possibly TRBD2 (6 bases). The germline V and J ends were trimmed by 5 bases and 3 bases, with 14 bases remaining between them. The CDR3 is 14 residues long. Looked up from germline, CDR1 is LNHNV and CDR2 is YYDKDF (reference sequence). This CDR3 is CATSVRGIHYEQYF. CDR3 DNA sequence: TGTGCCACCAGCGTGCGGGGAATTCACTACGAGCAGTACTTC.

In its sample, this clone was seen a few times. The chain links TRBV30 to TRBJ1-2; 7 positions agree with TRBD1. This CDR3 is built from 12 residues. V was pared by 5 bases and J by 5 bases, with 5 bases of the junction left unmatched. Germline lookup yields CDR1 GTSNPN and CDR2 SVGIG (reference sequence). CDR3 DNA sequence: TGTGCCTGGGCCGGGACAGTATATGGCTACACCTTC. As protein: CAWAGTVYGYTF.

In this sample, this clone turned up once. The chain employs TRBV6-2 or TRBV6-3 and TRBJ1-2; D might be TRBD1 (6 bases). Germline V CDR1 and CDR2: MNHEY, SVGEGT. The ends were cut back, 6 bases at V and 2 bases at J, with 13 bases in the middle. This CDR3 contains 14 residues. The CDR3 sequence: CASSPRDTNYGYTF. The CDR3 coding sequence is TGTGCCAGCAGCCCCCGGGACACGAACTATGGCTACACCTTC.

The gene calls are TRBV25-1 and TRBJ2-5, with TRBD1 identical over 9 bases. The length of the CDR3 is 18 residues. The germline V gene encodes CDR1 MGHDK and CDR2 SYGVNS. V dropped 3 bases and J dropped 5; count of bases not matched to a gene: 16. CDR3 coding DNA: TGTGCCAGCAGTGAGACAACAGGGGGCGCGCGGGTGCGGGAGACCCAGTACTTC. Its protein product is CASSETTGGARVRETQYF.

This chain connects TRBV19 to TRBJ2-1, with 8 positions matching TRBD2. Germline CDR1 is LNHDA and CDR2 is SQIVND (reference sequence). The CDR3 has 15 amino acids. J gave up 5 bases and V 1 base, and 4 bases lay outside the gene matches. CDR3 sequence reads: CASSIAGGPHNEQFF. The DNA for the CDR3 is TGTGCCAGTAGTATAGCGGGAGGGCCCCACAATGAGCAGTTCTTC.

The genes are TRBV5-5 and TRBJ1-5; no clear D. This CDR3 contains 13 residues. Germline V gene sequence: CDR1 SGHKS, CDR2 YYEKEE (reference sequence). Trimming cost V 5 bases and J 8 bases, with 14 bases left between them. CDR3 nucleotide sequence: TGTGCCAGCAGTTCCGGGATTGTGGAGCCCCAGCATTTT. Amino acid sequence: CASSSGIVEPQHF.

This clone occurred a few times. The chain links TRBV19 to TRBJ1-5; tentatively, D is TRBD1 (5 bases). Trimming left V 0 bases short and J 6 bases short, with 12 bases between. CDR1 is LNHDA, CDR2 SQIVND, per germline (reference sequence). There are 15 residues in the CDR3. The CDR3: CASSIDLAGRQPQHF. Written as DNA, the CDR3 is TGTGCCAGTAGTATAGATCTGGCAGGGCGTCAGCCCCAGCATTTT.

The CDR3 region has the DNA TGTGCCAGCTCTGCTAGCGGGGTTTTCTACAATGAGCAGTTCTTC. It encodes CASSASGVFYNEQFF. The chain couples TRBV13 to TRBJ2-1; 9 bases are a match to TRBD2. Per germline, CDR1 PRHDT and CDR2 FYEKMQ (reference sequence). The CDR3 is made up of 15 amino acids. Trimming removed 8 bases from V and 3 bases from J; junction bases left unmatched: 8.

The V and J genes are TRBV4-1 and TRBJ2-3; 9 bases map to TRBD2. Germline loops: CDR1 MGHRA, CDR2 YSYEKL. The CDR3 totals 16 residues. After removal of 1 base from V and 1 base from J, the junction contained 3 bases not matched to a gene. The CDR3 DNA follows: TGCGCCAGCAGCCAAGGGGGACTAGCCGGCACAGATACGCAGTATTTT. Amino acids: CASSQGGLAGTDTQYF.

The chain recombines TRBV28 with TRBJ2-5, with D maybe TRBD2 (6 bases). The CDR3 loop spans 15 amino acids. Trimming pared 8 bases from V and 5 bases from J, leaving 21 bases between. The germline gives CDR1 MDHEN, CDR2 SYDVKM. The CDR3 DNA is TGTGCCAGCGCCCCTGGGGGGACCAGGATGGAGACCCAGTACTTC. Amino acids: CASAPGGTRMETQYF.

The rearrangement joins TRBV6-1 to TRBJ2-7; perhaps TRBD2 as D (7 bases). Trimming cost V 1 base and J 5 bases, with 12 bases left between them. Germline CDR1 and CDR2: MNHNS and SASEGT. The CDR3 spans 14 residues. The CDR3 DNA sequence: TGTGCCAGCAGTGAAGGGGGGGGGCCCAACGAGCAGTACGTC. Residues: CASSEGGGPNEQYV.

In this sample, this clone turned up a few times. The chain recombines TRBV19 with TRBJ1-1; D possibly corresponds to TRBD1 (5 bases). Germline-derived CDR1 and CDR2 are LNHDA and SQIVND (reference sequence). V gave up 6 bases and J gave up 4 bases, with 12 bases separating them. The CDR3 totals 13 residues. CDR3 residues: CASRLSGLTEAFF. The CDR3 DNA follows: TGTGCCAGTAGACTTTCAGGGCTCACTGAAGCTTTCTTT.

V gene TRBV19 combines with J gene TRBJ1-5; 7 positions agree with TRBD1. J lost 2 bases, V lost 7 bases, and 11 bases had no gene match. The germline V gene encodes CDR1 LNHDA and CDR2 SQIVND (reference sequence). This CDR3 has 16 amino acids. In DNA, the CDR3 is TGTGCCAGTACCGTGAGACAGGGTAAGGGCAATCAGCCCCAGCATTTT. Translated, it gives CASTVRQGKGNQPQHF.

This clone came up once. This rearrangement joins TRBV28 to TRBJ2-4; D unresolved. The length of the CDR3 is 14 residues. The germline V gene encodes CDR1 MDHEN and CDR2 SYDVKM. The V end lost 8 bases, the J end lost 0 bases, and 11 bases lay between the germline ends. CDR3 region: CASRGRVAKNIQYF. CDR3 coding DNA: TGTGCCAGCCGAGGCAGAGTAGCCAAAAACATTCAGTACTTC.

The chain carries TRBV4-1 and TRBJ2-6, with TRBD1 identical over 9 bases. V shed 0 bases, J shed 2 bases, and the junction held 8 bases outside the gene matches. This CDR3 has 19 residues. Germline V gene lookup returns CDR1 MGHRA and CDR2 YSYEKL. The DNA for the CDR3 is TGCGCCAGCAGCCAAGATGTGGGACAGGGATTTACTGGGGCCAACGTCCTGACTTTC. Its protein is CASSQDVGQGFTGANVLTF.

The chain uses TRBV27 and TRBJ2-7; TRBD1 is a possible D gene (5 bases). In germline, CDR1 is MNHEY, CDR2 SMNVEV (reference sequence). The CDR3 has 14 amino acids. Deletions cut 6 bases from V and 5 bases from J, with 17 bases between. The CDR3 region is CASRPRSGLDEQYF. For the CDR3, the DNA is TGTGCCAGCAGACCTCGTTCAGGGCTGGACGAGCAGTACTTC.

As for this clone: The same CDR3 arises from other DNA sequences in this sample as well. The chain uses TRBV20-1 and TRBJ2-5; D uncertain. Germline-derived CDR1 and CDR2 are DFQATT and SNEGSKA (reference sequence). Trimming took 5 bases from V and 5 from J, leaving 6 bases between them. The CDR3 has 10 amino acids. CDR3 coding DNA: TGCAGTGCTCGAGCGGAGACCCAGTACTTC. This gives the protein CSARAETQYF.

A few counts support this clone. The chain joins TRBV10-3 to TRBJ1-1; 8 bases fit TRBD1. The length of the CDR3 is 13 residues. From germline, CDR1 is ENHRY and CDR2 SYGVKD. V lost 7 bases to trimming and J lost 5 bases; unmatched junction nucleotides: 6. The CDR3 coding sequence is TGTGCCATCACCAAAACAGGGGGAACTGAAGCTTTCTTT. This gives the protein CAITKTGGTEAFF.

This clone appeared once. The V gene is TRBV7-2, the J gene TRBJ2-3; 9 nucleotides match TRBD2. V dropped 3 bases and J dropped 4; count of bases not matched to a gene: 5. This CDR3 is 15 amino acids long. Per the germline V gene, CDR1 is SGHTA and CDR2 is FQGNSA. The CDR3 reads CASSLGLAGSDTQYF. The CDR3 DNA follows: TGTGCCAGCAGCTTGGGACTAGCAGGCTCAGATACGCAGTATTTT. The whole variable domain, remainder taken from reference TRBV7-2 and TRBJ2-3, is GAGVSQSPSNKVTEKGKDVELRCDPISGHTALYWYRQSLGQGLEFLIYFQGNSAPDKSGLPSDRFSAERTGGSVSTLTIQRTQQEDSAVYLCASSLGLAGSDTQYFGPGTRLTVL.

This sequence joins TRBV5-4 and TRBJ1-1; TRBD1 matches 8 bases. The CDR3 runs 14 residues. Germline CDR1 is SGHNT and CDR2 is YYREEE (reference sequence). Trimming at V came to 6 bases and at J to 4 bases, leaving 8 bases not matched to a gene. CDR3 loop: CASTPGQASTEAFF. The CDR3 DNA sequence: TGTGCCAGCACCCCGGGACAGGCAAGCACTGAAGCTTTCTTT.

V gene TRBV5-1 combines with J gene TRBJ2-3; tentative D call: TRBD1 (6 bases). Germline CDR1 SGHRS, CDR2 YFSETQ. V was trimmed by 2 bases and J by 2 bases, leaving 9 bases between them. This CDR3 has 14 amino acids. CDR3 residues: CASSLRQVTDTQYF. CDR3 DNA sequence: TGCGCCAGCAGCTTACGACAGGTCACAGATACGCAGTATTTT.

J is TRBJ1-1 and V is TRBV27; tentative D call: TRBD1 (6 bases). Germline CDR1 reads MNHEY; CDR2 reads SMNVEV (reference sequence). The CDR3 covers 13 residues. V lost 5 bases to trimming and J lost 5 bases, with 12 bases between them. The CDR3 region has the DNA TGTGCCAGCAGTCCTCAGGGGTGGACTGAAGCTTTCTTT. Translation: CASSPQGWTEAFF.

The chain couples TRBV27 to TRBJ2-3; 8 bases line up with TRBD1. Losses at the gene ends were 0 bases for V and 6 bases for J; bases not matched to a gene: 14. Looked up from germline, CDR1 is MNHEY and CDR2 is SMNVEV (reference sequence). The CDR3 consists of 18 residues. DNA for the CDR3: TGTGCCAGCAGTTTATCCCCTGGGACAGGCACAGGGGGGGATACGCAGTATTTT. Translating gives CASSLSPGTGTGGDTQYF.

The chain couples TRBV28 to TRBJ1-4, with TRBD1 matching over 9 bases. The CDR3 spans 13 residues. Trimming removed 11 bases from V and 11 bases from J; junction bases left unmatched: 12. Per the germline V gene, CDR1 is MDHEN and CDR2 is SYDVKM. CDR3 in amino acids: CAVPGQGEEKLFF. The CDR3 DNA reads as TGTGCCGTTCCGGGACAGGGAGAGGAGAAACTGTTTTTT.

This chain links TRBV6-5 with TRBJ2-7; 9 bases are a match to TRBD2. V was pared by 5 bases and J by 2 bases, with 7 bases of the junction left unmatched. Germline values: CDR1 MNHEY, CDR2 SVGAGI. The CDR3 is 15 amino acids. DNA for the CDR3: TGTGCCAGCAGTACCAGTAGCGGGAGCCCCTACGAGCAGTACTTC. Translating gives CASSTSSGSPYEQYF.

The chain uses TRBV10-1 and TRBJ1-5; D possibly corresponds to TRBD1 (6 bases). Germline V CDR1 and CDR2: WNHNN, SYGVQD (reference sequence). Between the trimmed V and J ends, which lost 0 bases and 2 bases, there was a span of 17 bases. There are 18 residues in the CDR3. The CDR3 bases are TGCGCCAGCAGTGAGTCCCCTCCCAACAGGGCGGGCAATCAGCCCCAGCATTTT. Amino acid sequence: CASSESPPNRAGNQPQHF.

The J gene is TRBJ2-5, the V gene TRBV9; TRBD2 agrees at 9 bases. The CDR3 loop spans 17 amino acids. Per the germline V gene, CDR1 is SGDLS and CDR2 is YYNGEE. The J segment lost 1 base and the V segment lost 4 bases, leaving 11 bases of the junction unmatched. CDR3 loop: CASSPGIAGDLQETQYF. The CDR3 bases are TGTGCCAGCAGCCCCGGAATAGCGGGAGACCTCCAAGAGACCCAGTACTTC.

A few counts support this clone. The DNA of the CDR3 is TGTGCCAGCAGCTCACGAAGAGACCCCGATCAGGGAAAACTGTTTTTT. As protein: CASSSRRDPDQGKLFF. This sequence joins TRBV11-1 and TRBJ1-4, with a weak D call TRBD1 (5 bases). The CDR3 is 16 residues long. V lost 4 bases to trimming and J lost 10 bases, with 22 bases between them. CDR1 and CDR2 from the germline V gene are SGHAT and FQDESV (reference sequence).

The chain employs TRBV2 and TRBJ1-2; 7 bases fit TRBD1. In germline, CDR1 is SNHLY, CDR2 FYNNEI. Losses at the gene ends were 7 bases for V and 5 bases for J; bases not matched to a gene: 10. This CDR3 region has 14 residues. CDR3 DNA sequence: TGTGCCAGCACCGAATCGGGACAGCTTTATGGCTACACCTTC. Its protein is CASTESGQLYGYTF.